Sequencing of this T cell receptor (beta chain) was carried out in a study of Ad26.COV2.S vaccination and SARS-CoV-2 variants. Per germline, CDR1 SGHRS and CDR2 YFSETQ. This CDR3 has 14 amino acids. V lost 0 bases to trimming and J lost 3 bases, with 6 bases between them. The data were produced by immunoSEQ multiplex PCR, yet TCRdb's version contains in-frame clones alone and is incomplete. Among about 350,000 clones listed, roughly 94% were seen once. This clone was seen a single time. The chain is built from TRBV5-1 and TRBJ2-2; no definite D call. Sequences were derived from peripheral blood, sampled after recovery from COVID-19. The clonotype comes from a human donor who had recovered from COVID-19. The CDR3, as DNA: TGCGCCAGCAGCTTGGAGCAGCACACCGGGGAGCTGTTTTTT. This translates into CASSLEQHTGELFF.